This is a list of T cell receptor beta chains from one sample in a study of cytomegalovirus exposure and HLA in healthy donors. The data were produced by immunoSEQ multiplex PCR, yet TCRdb's version contains in-frame clones alone and is incomplete. Among 190,000 or so clones listed, approximately 83% were seen once. The source material was PBMCs. All receptors come from a young woman in good health and CMV-seropositive. The conserved cysteine and the conserved F or W are not part of the CDR3 here. The order of the fields is V gene, CDR3 protein.

TRBV4-2,ASSQVGTGYGYT
TRBV18,ASSSDTSNQPQH
TRBV18,ASSPNLNRGTNTEAF
TRBV10-3,AISEPQGADGYT
TRBV14,ASSQSSGANNEQF
TRBV6-5,ASPGTGVQPQH
TRBV18,ASSRTADQPQH
TRBV7-9,ASSFDRKATTYEQY
TRBV14,ASSQARDRGADTQY
TRBV2,ASSELGGITDTQY
TRBV4-3,ASSQDRRGGYGYT
TRBV7-2,ASSPNSSGNTIY
TRBV7-8,ASSPRGLRDRDYGNQPQH
TRBV5-5,ASSSGGLTPNNEQF